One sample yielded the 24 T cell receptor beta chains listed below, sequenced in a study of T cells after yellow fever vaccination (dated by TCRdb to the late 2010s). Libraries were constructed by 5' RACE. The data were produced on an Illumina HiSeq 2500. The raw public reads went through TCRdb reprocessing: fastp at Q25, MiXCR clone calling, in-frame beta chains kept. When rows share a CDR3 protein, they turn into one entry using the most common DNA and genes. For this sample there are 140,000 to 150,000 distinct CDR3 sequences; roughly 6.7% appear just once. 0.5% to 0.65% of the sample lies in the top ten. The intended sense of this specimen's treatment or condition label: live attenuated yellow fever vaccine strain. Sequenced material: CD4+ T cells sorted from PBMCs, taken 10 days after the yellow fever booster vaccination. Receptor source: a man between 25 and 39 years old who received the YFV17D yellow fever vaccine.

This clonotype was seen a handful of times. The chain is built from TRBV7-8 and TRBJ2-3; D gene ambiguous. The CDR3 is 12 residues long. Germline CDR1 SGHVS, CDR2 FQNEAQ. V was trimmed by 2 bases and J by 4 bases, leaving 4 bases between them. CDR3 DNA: TGTGCCAGCAGCTTAACCGCAGATACGCAGTATTTT. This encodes CASSLTADTQYF.

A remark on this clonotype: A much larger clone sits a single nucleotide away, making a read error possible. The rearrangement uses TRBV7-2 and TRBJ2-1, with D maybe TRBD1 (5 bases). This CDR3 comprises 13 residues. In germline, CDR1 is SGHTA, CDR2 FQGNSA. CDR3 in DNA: TGTGCCAGCAGCTCCCGTCAGGGTCATGAGCATTTCTTC. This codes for CASSSRQGHEHFF.

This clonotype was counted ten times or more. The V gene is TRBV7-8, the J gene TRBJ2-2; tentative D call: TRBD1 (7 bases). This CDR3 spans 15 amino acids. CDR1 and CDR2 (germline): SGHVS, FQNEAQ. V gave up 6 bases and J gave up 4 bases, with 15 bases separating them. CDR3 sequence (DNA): TGTGCCAGCAGGCTTGCGGGACAGTCCACCGGGGAGCTGTTTTTT. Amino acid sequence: CASRLAGQSTGELFF.

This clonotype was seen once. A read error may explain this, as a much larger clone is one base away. The CDR3, as DNA: TGCAGTGCTAGATCTACAGGCCGGAGTGAAAAACTGTTTTTT. Translating it yields CSARSTGRSEKLFF. The chain joins TRBV20-1 to TRBJ1-4; a weak D match, TRBD1 (5 bases). Trimming cost V 2 bases and J 7 bases, with 14 bases left between them. From germline, CDR1 is DFQATT and CDR2 SNEGSKA (reference sequence). The CDR3 covers 14 residues.

The CDR3 nucleotides are TGTGCCAGCAGTTTAAGGCAGGGAAGAGAGACCCAGTACTTC. This encodes CASSLRQGRETQYF. The V gene is TRBV12-3 or TRBV12-4, the J gene TRBJ2-5, with D possibly TRBD1 on 5 matching bases. V lost 2 bases to trimming and J lost 4 bases, with 11 bases between them. The CDR3 spans 14 residues.

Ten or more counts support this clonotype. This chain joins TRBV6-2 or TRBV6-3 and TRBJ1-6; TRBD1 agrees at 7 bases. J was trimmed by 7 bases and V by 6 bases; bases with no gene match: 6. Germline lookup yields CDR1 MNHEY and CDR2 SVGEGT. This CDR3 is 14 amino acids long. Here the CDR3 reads CASRFGTDNSPLHF. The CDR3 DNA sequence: TGTGCCAGCAGGTTCGGGACAGACAATTCACCCCTCCACTTT.

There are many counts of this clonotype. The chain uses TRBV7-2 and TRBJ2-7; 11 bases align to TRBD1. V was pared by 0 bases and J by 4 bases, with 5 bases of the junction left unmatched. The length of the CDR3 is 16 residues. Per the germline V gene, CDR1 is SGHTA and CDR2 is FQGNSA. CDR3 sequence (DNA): TGTGCCAGCAGCTTAGCTCCGGACAGGGGGCTATACGAGCAGTACTTC. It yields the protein CASSLAPDRGLYEQYF.

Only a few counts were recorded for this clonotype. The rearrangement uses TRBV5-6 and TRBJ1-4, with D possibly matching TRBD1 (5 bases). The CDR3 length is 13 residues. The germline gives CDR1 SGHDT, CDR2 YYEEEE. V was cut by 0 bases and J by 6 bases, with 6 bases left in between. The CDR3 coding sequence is TGTGCCAGCAGCTTGGGAGGGGATGAAAAACTGTTTTTT. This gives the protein CASSLGGDEKLFF.

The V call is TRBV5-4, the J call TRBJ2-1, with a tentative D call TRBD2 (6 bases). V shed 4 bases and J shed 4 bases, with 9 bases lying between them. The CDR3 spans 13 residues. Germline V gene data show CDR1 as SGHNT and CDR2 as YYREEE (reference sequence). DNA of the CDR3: TGTGCCAGCAGCGGGACTGTTTACAATGAGCAGTTCTTC. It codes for CASSGTVYNEQFF.

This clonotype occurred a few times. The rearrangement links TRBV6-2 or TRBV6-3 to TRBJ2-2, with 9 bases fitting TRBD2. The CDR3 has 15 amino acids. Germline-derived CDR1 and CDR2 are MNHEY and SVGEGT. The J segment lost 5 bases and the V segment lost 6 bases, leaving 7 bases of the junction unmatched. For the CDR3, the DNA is TGTGCCAGCAGAGAAAGCGGGAGGTGGACCGGGGAGCTGTTTTTT. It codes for CASRESGRWTGELFF.

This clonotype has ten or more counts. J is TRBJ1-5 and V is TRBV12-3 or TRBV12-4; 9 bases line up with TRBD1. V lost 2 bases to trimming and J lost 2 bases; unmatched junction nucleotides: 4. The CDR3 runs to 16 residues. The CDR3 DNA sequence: TGTGCCAGCAGTTTACTTCGGGACAGGGGCAATCAGCCCCAGCATTTT. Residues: CASSLLRDRGNQPQHF.

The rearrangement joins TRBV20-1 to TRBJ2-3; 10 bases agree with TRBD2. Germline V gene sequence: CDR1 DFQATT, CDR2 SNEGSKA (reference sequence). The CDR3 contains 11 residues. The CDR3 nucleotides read TGCTGTAGCGGGAGGATGGATACGCAGTATTTT. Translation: CCSGRMDTQYF.

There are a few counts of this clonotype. CDR3 coding DNA: TGTGCCAGCAGCCCCGTGCTGAGGGGTAATAATTCACCCCTCCACTTT. This encodes CASSPVLRGNNSPLHF. The chain links TRBV3-1 to TRBJ1-6, with a tentative D call TRBD1 (5 bases). V was cut by 4 bases and J by 5 bases, with 15 bases left in between. CDR1 and CDR2 (germline): LGHDT, YNNKEL (reference sequence). This CDR3 region has 16 residues.

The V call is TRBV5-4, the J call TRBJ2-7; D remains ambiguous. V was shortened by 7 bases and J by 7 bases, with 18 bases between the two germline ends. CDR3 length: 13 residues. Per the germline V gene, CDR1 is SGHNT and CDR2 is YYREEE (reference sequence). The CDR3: CASFTHSLGEQYF. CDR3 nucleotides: TGTGCCAGCTTTACGCACTCATTAGGGGAGCAGTACTTC.

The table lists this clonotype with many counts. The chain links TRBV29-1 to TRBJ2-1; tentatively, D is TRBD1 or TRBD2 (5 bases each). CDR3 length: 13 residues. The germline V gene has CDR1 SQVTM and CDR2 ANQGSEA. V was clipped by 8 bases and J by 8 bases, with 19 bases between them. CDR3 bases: TGCAGCTCCATGGGGGAGATCATCGATGAGCAGTTCTTC. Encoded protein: CSSMGEIIDEQFF.

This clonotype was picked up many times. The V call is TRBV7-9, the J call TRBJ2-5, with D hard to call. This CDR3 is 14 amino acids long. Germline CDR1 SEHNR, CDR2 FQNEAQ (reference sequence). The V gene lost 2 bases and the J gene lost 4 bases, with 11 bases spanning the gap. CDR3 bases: TGTGCCAGCAGCTTACGGACGTTAGTAGAGACCCAGTACTTC. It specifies CASSLRTLVETQYF.

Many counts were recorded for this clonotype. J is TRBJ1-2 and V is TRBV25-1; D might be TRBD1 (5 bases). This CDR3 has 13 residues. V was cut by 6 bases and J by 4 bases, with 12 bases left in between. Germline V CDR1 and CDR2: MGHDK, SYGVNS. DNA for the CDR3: TGTGCCAGCAGCGAACAGGAGGGCTATGGCTACACCTTC. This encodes CASSEQEGYGYTF.

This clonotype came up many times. DNA of the CDR3: TGCAGCGTCAACAGGGGACGAAGGGAGACCCAGTACTTC. Translated, it gives CSVNRGRRETQYF. The chain combines TRBV29-1 with TRBJ2-5; 7 nucleotides match TRBD1. The trim removed 6 bases at V and 5 bases at J, leaving 9 bases unmatched. Germline V gene data show CDR1 as SQVTM and CDR2 as ANQGSEA. This CDR3 contains 13 residues.

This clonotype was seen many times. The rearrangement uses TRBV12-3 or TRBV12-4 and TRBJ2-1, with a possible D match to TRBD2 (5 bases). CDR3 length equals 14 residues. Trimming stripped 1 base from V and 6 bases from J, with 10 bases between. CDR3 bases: TGTGCCAGCAGTTTAGTGGGAGTGGTCAATGAGCAGTTCTTC. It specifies CASSLVGVVNEQFF.

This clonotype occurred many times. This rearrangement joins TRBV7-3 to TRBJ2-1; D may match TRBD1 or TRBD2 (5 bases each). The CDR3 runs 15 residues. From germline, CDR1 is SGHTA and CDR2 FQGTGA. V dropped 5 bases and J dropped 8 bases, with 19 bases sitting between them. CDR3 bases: TGTGCCAGCAGCAAAAACCGGGTGGGGGTAGATGAGCAGTTCTTC. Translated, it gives CASSKNRVGVDEQFF.

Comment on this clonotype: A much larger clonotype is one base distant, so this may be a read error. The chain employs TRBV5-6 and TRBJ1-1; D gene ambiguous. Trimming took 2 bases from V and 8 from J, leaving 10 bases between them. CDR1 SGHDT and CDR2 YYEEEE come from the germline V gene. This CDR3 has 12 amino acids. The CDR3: CASSLIAREAFF. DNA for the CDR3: TGTGCCAGCAGCTTAATTGCTCGGGAAGCTTTCTTT.

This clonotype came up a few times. The CDR3 protein is CASSPPGNTDTQYF. CDR3 nucleotide sequence: TGTGCCAGCTCACCACCGGGGAACACAGATACGCAGTATTTT. The chain carries TRBV18 and TRBJ2-3; no clear D gene. The CDR3 is 14 residues long. Looked up from germline, CDR1 is KGHSH and CDR2 is LQKENI. Trimming pared 0 bases from V and 2 bases from J, leaving 6 bases between.

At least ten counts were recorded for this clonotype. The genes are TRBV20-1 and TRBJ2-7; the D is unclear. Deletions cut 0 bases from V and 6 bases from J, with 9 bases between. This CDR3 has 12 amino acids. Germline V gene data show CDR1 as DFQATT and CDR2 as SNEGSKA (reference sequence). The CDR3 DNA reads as TGCAGTGCTAGAGATATGGGGTCCGAGCAGTACTTC. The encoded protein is CSARDMGSEQYF.

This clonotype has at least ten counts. In nucleotides, the CDR3 is TGCAGTGCTAGAGCCCCCTCCCGCCAAGAGACCCAGTACTTC. This codes for CSARAPSRQETQYF. The rearrangement uses TRBV20-1 and TRBJ2-5; D is unclear. Trimming cost V 1 base and J 1 base, with 10 bases left between them. Per the germline V gene, CDR1 is DFQATT and CDR2 is SNEGSKA (reference sequence). CDR3 length: 14 residues.